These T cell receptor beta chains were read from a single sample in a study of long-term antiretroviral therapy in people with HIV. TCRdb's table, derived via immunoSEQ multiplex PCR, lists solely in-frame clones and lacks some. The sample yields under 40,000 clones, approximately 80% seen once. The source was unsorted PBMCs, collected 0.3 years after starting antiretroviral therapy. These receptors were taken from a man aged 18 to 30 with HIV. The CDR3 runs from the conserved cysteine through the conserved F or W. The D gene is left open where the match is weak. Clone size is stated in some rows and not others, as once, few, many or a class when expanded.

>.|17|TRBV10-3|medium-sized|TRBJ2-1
TGTGCCATCAGTGAGTCGCCGGGATCCCGGGGGTACAATGAGCAGTTCTTC
CAISESPGSRGYNEQFF
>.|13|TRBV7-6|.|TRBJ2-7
TGTGCCAGCAGCTTCGGGGACTCCTACGAGCAGTACTTC
CASSFGDSYEQYF
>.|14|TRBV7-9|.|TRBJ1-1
TGTGCCAGCAGCTTAAACGGCTTACGGCCCGGAGCTTTCTTT
CASSLNGLRPGAFF
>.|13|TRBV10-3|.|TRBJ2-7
TGTGCCATGTCCTACCCAGGTTCCTACGAGCAGTACTTC
CAMSYPGSYEQYF
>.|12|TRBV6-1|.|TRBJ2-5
TGTGCCAGCAGAAACAGGGTGGAGACCCAGTACTTC
CASRNRVETQYF
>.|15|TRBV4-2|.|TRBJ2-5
TGTGCCAGCAGCCAAGGATCAAGCGCCCAAGAGACCCAGTACTTC
CASSQGSSAQETQYF
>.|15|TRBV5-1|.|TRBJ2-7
TGCGCCAGCAGCTTGAGTCCAGGGAAGGAGGGCGAGCAGTACTTC
CASSLSPGKEGEQYF
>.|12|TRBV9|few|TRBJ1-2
TGTGCCAGCACAGCCAATAACTATGGCTACACCTTC
CASTANNYGYTF
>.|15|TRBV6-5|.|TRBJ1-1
TGTGCCAGCAGTTACTCGATAAAGGGGAACACTGAAGCTTTCTTT
CASSYSIKGNTEAFF
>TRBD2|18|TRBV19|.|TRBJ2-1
TGTGCCAGTAGTCCCGGACTAGCGGGAGGGTACTCCTACAATGAGCAGTTCTTC
CASSPGLAGGYSYNEQFF
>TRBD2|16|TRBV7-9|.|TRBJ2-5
TGTGCCAGCAGCTTAGGACTAGCGGGGGGGCCGCAGACCCAGTACTTC
CASSLGLAGGPQTQYF
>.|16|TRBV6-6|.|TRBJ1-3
TGTGCCAGCAGTTACTCGATTGCAGAGGGACGAAACACCATATATTTT
CASSYSIAEGRNTIYF
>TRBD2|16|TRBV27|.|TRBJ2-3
TGTGCCAGCCAAGGGCGTAGGACTAGCGGCACAGATACGCAGTATTTT
CASQGRRTSGTDTQYF
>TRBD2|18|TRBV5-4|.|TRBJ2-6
TGTGCCAGCAGCGAGACTAGCGGGGGGTTCTCTGGGGCCAACGTCCTGACTTTC
CASSETSGGFSGANVLTF
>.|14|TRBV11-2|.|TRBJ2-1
TGTGCCAGCAGCTTTACGAACAGCTACAATGAGCAGTTCTTC
CASSFTNSYNEQFF
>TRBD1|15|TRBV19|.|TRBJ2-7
TGTGCCAGTAGTATTCTCGCGACAGGGTTGTACGAGCAGTACTTC
CASSILATGLYEQYF
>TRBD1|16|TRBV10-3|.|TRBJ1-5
TGTGCCACAAGTGAAACAGGGGCTTGGACCAATCAGCCCCAGCATTTT
CATSETGAWTNQPQHF
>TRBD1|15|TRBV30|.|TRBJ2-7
TGTGCCTGGAGCCCAACAGGGGATATTTCCTACGAGCAGTACTTC
CAWSPTGDISYEQYF
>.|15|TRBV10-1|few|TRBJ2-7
TGCGCCAGCAGTGATTGGGGCACCAGGATTTACGAGCAGTACTTC
CASSDWGTRIYEQYF
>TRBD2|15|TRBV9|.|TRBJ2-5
TGTGCCAGCAGCGGCGGGGTAGCGGGTGAAGAGACCCAGTACTTC
CASSGGVAGEETQYF
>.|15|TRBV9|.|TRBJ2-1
TGTGCCAGCAGCGTAGTCGGAGGGATTTACAATGAGCAGTTCTTC
CASSVVGGIYNEQFF
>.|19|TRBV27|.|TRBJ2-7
TGTGCCAGCAGTTTTGGCGGACGAACAGGACACGTAAACCGCTACGAGCAGTACTTC
CASSFGGRTGHVNRYEQYF
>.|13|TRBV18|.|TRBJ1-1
TGTGCCAGCTCGACGGATATGAACACTGAAGCTTTCTTT
CASSTDMNTEAFF
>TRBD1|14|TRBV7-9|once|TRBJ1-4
TGTGCCAGCAGCTTAGGACAGGGTCGTGAAAAACTGTTTTTT
CASSLGQGREKLFF
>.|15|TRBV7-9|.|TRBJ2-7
TGTGCCAGCAGCCCGCGTGGGGGACCGCGCTACGAGCAGTACTTC
CASSPRGGPRYEQYF
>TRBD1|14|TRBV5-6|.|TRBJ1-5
TGTGCCAGCAGCGTTCAGGGGGATCGTCAGCCCCAGCATTTT
CASSVQGDRQPQHF
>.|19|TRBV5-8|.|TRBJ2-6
TGTGCCAGCAGCCTATGGCTTGGTCCTTCGCCCTCTGGGGCCAACGTCCTGACTTTC
CASSLWLGPSPSGANVLTF
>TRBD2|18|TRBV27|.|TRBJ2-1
TGTGCCAGCAGTTTATCGCCCCTTGGACTAGCCGCTTCCAATGAGCAGTTCTTC
CASSLSPLGLAASNEQFF
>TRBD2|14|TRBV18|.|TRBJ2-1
TGTGCCAGCTCACCGCTAGCGGATTACAATGAGCAGTTCTTC
CASSPLADYNEQFF
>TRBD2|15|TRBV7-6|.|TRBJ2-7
TGTGCCAGCAGCTTACTTTGGGGCACTAGCGACGAGCAGTACTTC
CASSLLWGTSDEQYF
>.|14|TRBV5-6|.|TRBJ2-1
TGTGCCAGCAGCTTGGGGGGCTCCTACAATGAGCAGTTCTTC
CASSLGGSYNEQFF
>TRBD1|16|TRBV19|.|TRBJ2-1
TGTGCCAGTAGTGGTCCTAATTGGGACAGAGACAATGAGCAGTTCTTC
CASSGPNWDRDNEQFF
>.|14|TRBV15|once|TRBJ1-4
TGTGCCACCAGCAGAGTAGCGTCTAATGAAAAACTGTTTTTT
CATSRVASNEKLFF
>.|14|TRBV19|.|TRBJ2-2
TGTGCCAGTAGTATAGGGAAAGGCACCGGGGAGCTGTTTTTT
CASSIGKGTGELFF
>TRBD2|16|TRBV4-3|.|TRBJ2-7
TGCGCCAGCAGCCAAGTAGGACTAGCGGATACCTACGAGCAGTACTTC
CASSQVGLADTYEQYF
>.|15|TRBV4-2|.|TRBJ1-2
TGTGCCAGCAGCCCGGGAGGGACAAGAAACTATGGCTACACCTTC
CASSPGGTRNYGYTF
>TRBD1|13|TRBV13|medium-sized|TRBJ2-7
TGTGCCAGCAGCTTCGAATACAGGGGCGGGCAGTACTTC
CASSFEYRGGQYF
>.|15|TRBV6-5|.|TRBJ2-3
TGTGCCAGCAGTTATAGCGATTCTAGCACAGATACGCAGTATTTT
CASSYSDSSTDTQYF
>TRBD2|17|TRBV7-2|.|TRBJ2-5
TGTGCCAGCAGCTTAGATCCCGGGGGGGGGTACCAAGAGACCCAGTACTTC
CASSLDPGGGYQETQYF
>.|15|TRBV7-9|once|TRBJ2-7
TGTGCCAGCAGCTGGTGGGACGGACGAAGCCACGAGCAGTACTTC
CASSWWDGRSHEQYF
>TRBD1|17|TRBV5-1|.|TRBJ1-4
TGCGCCAGCACCTCCGGGACAGGGGGCGAGTGGGCTGAAAAACTGTTTTTT
CASTSGTGGEWAEKLFF
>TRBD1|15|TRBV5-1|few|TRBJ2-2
TGCGCCAGCAGCTTGGACAGGGGAGACGCCGGGGAGCTGTTTTTT
CASSLDRGDAGELFF
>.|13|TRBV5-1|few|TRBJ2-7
TGCGCCAGCAGCCTTACAGGGTCTTACGAGCAGTACTTC
CASSLTGSYEQYF
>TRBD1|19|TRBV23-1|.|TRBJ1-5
TGCGCCAGCAGTCAACGGACAGGGGCGAATTGGGATAGCAATCAGCCCCAGCATTTT
CASSQRTGANWDSNQPQHF
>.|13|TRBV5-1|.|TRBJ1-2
TGCGCCAGCAGCTTGGCGGAAAACTATGGCTACACCTTC
CASSLAENYGYTF
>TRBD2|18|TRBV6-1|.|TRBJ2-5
TGTGCCAGCAGTGAAGCGCGCGGGAGATTGATAATAAAAGAGACCCAGTACTTC
CASSEARGRLIIKETQYF
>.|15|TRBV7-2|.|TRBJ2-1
TGTGCCAGCAGCTCGTCTAGCGAACCTACAAGTGAGCAGTTCTTC
CASSSSSEPTSEQFF
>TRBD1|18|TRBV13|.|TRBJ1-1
TGTGCCAGCAGCTTAGGCCTAACCCCCTCCGGACAGGGTCCCCCAGCTTTCTTT
CASSLGLTPSGQGPPAFF
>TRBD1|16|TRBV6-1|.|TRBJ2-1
TGTGCCAGCAGTGAAGCAAGTGGGACAGGGGGCAATGAGCAGTTCTTC
CASSEASGTGGNEQFF
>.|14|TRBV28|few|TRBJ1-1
TGTGCCAGCAGTCAGGGCTTAATGAACACTGAAGCTTTCTTT
CASSQGLMNTEAFF
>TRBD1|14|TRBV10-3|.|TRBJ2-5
TGTGCCATCAGGGAGACAGGGGTCGGAGAGACCCAGTACTTC
CAIRETGVGETQYF
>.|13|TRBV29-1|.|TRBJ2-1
TGCAGCGTTGAGGGAGGATCCTACAATGAGCAGTTCTTC
CSVEGGSYNEQFF
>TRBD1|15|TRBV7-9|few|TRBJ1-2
TGTGCCAGCAGCTCCGAACAGGGGAGAGGCTATGGCTACACCTTC
CASSSEQGRGYGYTF
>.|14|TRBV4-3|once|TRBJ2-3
TGCGCCAGCAGCCAAGATCGACAGCGGGATACGCAGTATTTT
CASSQDRQRDTQYF
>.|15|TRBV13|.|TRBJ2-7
TGTGCCAGCAGCTTAGTAGGCAGCCCAAGTTACGAGCAGTACTTC
CASSLVGSPSYEQYF
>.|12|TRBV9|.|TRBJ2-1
TGTGCCAGCAGCGCCGGGGGGCATGAGCAGTTCTTC
CASSAGGHEQFF
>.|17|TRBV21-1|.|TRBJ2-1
TGTGCCAGCAGCAAAATACGATTAGGACAGATTTACAATGAGCAGTTCTTC
CASSKIRLGQIYNEQFF
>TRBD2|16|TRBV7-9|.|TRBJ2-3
TGTGCCAGCAGCGGGAGGGCGGCAACTAACACAGATACGCAGTATTTT
CASSGRAATNTDTQYF
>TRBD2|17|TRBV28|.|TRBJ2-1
TGTGCCAGCAGTCCAGGGGGGACTAGCGGGTTCTACAATGAGCAGTTCTTC
CASSPGGTSGFYNEQFF
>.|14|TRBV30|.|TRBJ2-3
TGTGCCTGGAGTGTACTCGGGGGGCCAGATACGCAGTATTTT
CAWSVLGGPDTQYF